Below are 13 T cell receptor beta chains sequenced from a single sample in a study of blood T cell repertoires in COVID-19. TCRdb's copy holds only in-frame clones and misses some; the assay was immunoSEQ multiplex PCR. The sample contains tens of thousands of clones, 86% of which appear only once. The material sequenced was peripheral blood. The source is a man in his 70s with active COVID-19.

V is TRBV6-6 and J is TRBJ1-1; TRBD1 agrees at 7 bases. The CDR3 sequence is 13 residues long. In germline, CDR1 is MNHNY, CDR2 SVGAGI (reference sequence). The J segment lost 11 bases and the V segment lost 4 bases, leaving 10 bases of the junction unmatched. CDR3 sequence: CASSSPPDREAFF. The CDR3 nucleotides are TGTGCCAGCAGTTCCCCGCCTGACAGGGAGGCTTTCTTT.

CDR3 DNA: TGTGCCAGCAGCTTAGGCACAGGGTCCTACTCCTACGAGCAGTACTTC. Protein sequence: CASSLGTGSYSYEQYF. The chain links TRBV7-2 to TRBJ2-7; perhaps TRBD1 as D (6 bases). The CDR3 runs to 16 residues. V lost 1 base, J lost 0 bases, and 13 bases lay in between. Per germline, CDR1 SGHTA and CDR2 FQGNSA.

This CDR3 reads CASSLTLGDTQYF. The CDR3 nucleotides read TGTGCCAGCAGCTTAACCCTCGGGGATACGCAGTATTTT. The chain recombines TRBV7-3 with TRBJ2-3; no definite D call. Germline values: CDR1 SGHTA, CDR2 FQGTGA. V lost 0 bases and J 6 bases, leaving 7 bases between the germline ends. This CDR3 has 13 residues.

CDR3 DNA: TGTGCCAGGAGGGGTGGGGTAGTATGTGAAGCTTTCTTT. Protein sequence: CARRGGVVCEAFF. The rearrangement joins TRBV10-3 to TRBJ1-1, with D perhaps matching TRBD1 (5 bases). Germline CDR1 reads ENHRY; CDR2 reads SYGVKD. The CDR3 sequence is 13 residues long. The V end lost 10 bases, the J end lost 7 bases, and 19 bases lay between the germline ends.

The chain uses TRBV25-1 and TRBJ1-1; a weak D match, TRBD1 (5 bases). The CDR3 extends over 12 amino acids. Per germline, CDR1 MGHDK and CDR2 SYGVNS. Trimming shortened V by 3 bases and J by 8 bases, and 10 bases separated the two germline ends. CDR3 sequence (DNA): TGTGCCAGCAGTGACCCGACAGAGGAAGCTTTCTTT. Translation: CASSDPTEEAFF.

The chain combines TRBV7-8 with TRBJ1-1; no clear D. The CDR3 extends over 14 amino acids. The V end was cut by 2 bases, the J end by 5 bases, with 12 bases between. Germline V lookup: CDR1 SGHVS, CDR2 FQNEAQ. In nucleotides, the CDR3 is TGTGCCAGCAGCTTATCAAGCGTCGGGACTGAAGCTTTCTTT. Amino acids: CASSLSSVGTEAFF.

This clone was seen a single time. In the same sample, other DNA sequences code for this CDR3. The chain is built from TRBV9 and TRBJ1-1; weak D call: TRBD1 (5 bases). CDR3 length: 14 residues. Germline CDR1 SGDLS, CDR2 YYNGEE. The V and J ends lost 0 bases and 2 bases respectively, with 8 bases between them. The CDR3 protein is CASSVAGVNTEAFF. The DNA of the CDR3 is TGTGCCAGCAGCGTAGCGGGGGTTAACACTGAAGCTTTCTTT.

The rearrangement uses TRBV28 and TRBJ1-1, with D uncertain. Germline-derived CDR1 and CDR2 are MDHEN and SYDVKM. Trimming removed 0 bases from V and 2 bases from J, with 10 bases in between. This CDR3 has 15 residues. The CDR3 DNA reads TGTGCCAGCAGTTTATGGGAGAGTGGTAACACTGAAGCTTTCTTT. The encoded protein is CASSLWESGNTEAFF.

This clone has a handful of counts. CDR3 DNA sequence: TGTGCCAGCAGCTTCGGACAGATAGGGGAGACCCAGTACTTC. Protein sequence: CASSFGQIGETQYF. The J gene is TRBJ2-5, the V gene TRBV7-2; tentative D call: TRBD1 (6 bases). Trimming stripped 3 bases from V and 5 bases from J, with 13 bases between. The CDR3 extends over 14 amino acids. The germline V gene encodes CDR1 SGHTA and CDR2 FQGNSA.

J is TRBJ1-2 and V is TRBV9; 9 bases fit TRBD1. CDR1 and CDR2 from the germline V gene are SGDLS and YYNGEE. J was trimmed by 7 bases and V by 0 bases; bases with no gene match: 4. CDR3 length: 14 residues. The CDR3, as DNA: TGTGCCAGCAGCGTAGTCACAGGGGGCTCTGGCTACACCTTC. Protein sequence: CASSVVTGGSGYTF.

The genes are TRBV30 and TRBJ1-1; tentatively, D is TRBD1 (6 bases). The V end lost 2 bases, the J end lost 0 bases, and 16 bases lay between the germline ends. The CDR3 contains 16 residues. Germline values: CDR1 GTSNPN, CDR2 SVGIG (reference sequence). The CDR3 coding sequence is TGTGCCTGGAGTCAACCTACAGGGTACATGAACACTGAAGCTTTCTTT. Amino acids: CAWSQPTGYMNTEAFF.

This clone was picked up one time. This chain joins TRBV6-4 and TRBJ2-4; 14 bases match TRBD2. In germline, CDR1 is MRHNA, CDR2 SNTAGT. The trim removed 7 bases at V and 0 bases at J, leaving 11 bases unmatched. The CDR3 has 19 amino acids. CDR3 nucleotide sequence: TGTGCCAGCACCTCCTTGGGACTAGCGGGAGCCCTAGCCAAAAACATTCAGTACTTC. Its translation is CASTSLGLAGALAKNIQYF.

J is TRBJ2-3 and V is TRBV3-1 (or the pseudogene TRBV3-2), with 9 bases matching TRBD2. The CDR3 spans 16 residues. Germline V gene lookup returns CDR1 LGHDT and CDR2 YNNKEL (reference sequence). V lost 6 bases to trimming and J lost 1 base; unmatched junction nucleotides: 8. In DNA, the CDR3 is TGTGCCAGCAGTTTCGGCGGGGGGGCCGGCACAGATACGCAGTATTTT. As protein: CASSFGGGAGTDTQYF.